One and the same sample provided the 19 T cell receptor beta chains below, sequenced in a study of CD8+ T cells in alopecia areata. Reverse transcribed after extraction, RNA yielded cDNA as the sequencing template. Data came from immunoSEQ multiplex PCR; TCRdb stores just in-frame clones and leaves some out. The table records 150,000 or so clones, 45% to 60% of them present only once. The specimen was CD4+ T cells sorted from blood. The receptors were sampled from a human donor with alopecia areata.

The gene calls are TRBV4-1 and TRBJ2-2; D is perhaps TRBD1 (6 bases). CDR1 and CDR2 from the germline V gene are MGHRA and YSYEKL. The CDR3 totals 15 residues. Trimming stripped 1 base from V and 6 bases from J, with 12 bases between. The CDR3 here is CASSQADRFSGELFF. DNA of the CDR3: TGCGCCAGCAGCCAAGCAGACAGGTTCTCCGGGGAGCTGTTTTTT.

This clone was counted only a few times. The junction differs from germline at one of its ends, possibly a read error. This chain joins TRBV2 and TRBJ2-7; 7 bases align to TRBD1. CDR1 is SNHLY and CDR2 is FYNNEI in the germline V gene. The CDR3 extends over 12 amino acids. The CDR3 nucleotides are TGTGCCAGCAGTGTTTCGGGGACAGAATCAAAATTC. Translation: CASSVSGTESKF.

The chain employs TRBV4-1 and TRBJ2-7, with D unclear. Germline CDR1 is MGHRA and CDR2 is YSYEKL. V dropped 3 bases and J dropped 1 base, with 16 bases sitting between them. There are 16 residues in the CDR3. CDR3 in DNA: TGCGCCAGCAGCCATAATCTCGCGGACCAATCCTACGAGCAGTACTTC. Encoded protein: CASSHNLADQSYEQYF.

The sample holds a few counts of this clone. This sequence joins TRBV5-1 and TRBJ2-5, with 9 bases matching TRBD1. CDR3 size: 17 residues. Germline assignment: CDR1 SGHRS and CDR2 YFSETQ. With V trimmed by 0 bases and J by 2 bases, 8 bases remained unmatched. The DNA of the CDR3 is TGCGCCAGCAGCTTGGTATTTTTGGACAGGGGACAAGAGACCCAGTACTTC. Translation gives CASSLVFLDRGQETQYF.

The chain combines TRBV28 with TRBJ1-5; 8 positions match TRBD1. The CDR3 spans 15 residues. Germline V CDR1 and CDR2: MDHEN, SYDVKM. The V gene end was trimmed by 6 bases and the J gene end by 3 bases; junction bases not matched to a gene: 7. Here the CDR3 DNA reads TGTGCCAGCAGGGCTGGACAGGGAGACAATCAGCCCCAGCATTTT. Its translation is CASRAGQGDNQPQHF.

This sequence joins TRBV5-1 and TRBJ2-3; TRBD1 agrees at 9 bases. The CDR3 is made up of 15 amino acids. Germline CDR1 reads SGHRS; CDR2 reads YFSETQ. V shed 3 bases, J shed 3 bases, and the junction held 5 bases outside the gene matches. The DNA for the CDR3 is TGCGCCAGCAGCTCTGGACAGGGGAGGACAGATACGCAGTATTTT. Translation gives CASSSGQGRTDTQYF.

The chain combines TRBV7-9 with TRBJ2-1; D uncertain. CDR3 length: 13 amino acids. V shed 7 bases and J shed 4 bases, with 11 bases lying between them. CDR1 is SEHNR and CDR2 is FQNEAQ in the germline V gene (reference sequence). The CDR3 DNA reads TGTGCCAGCACCCTAGGTGGATACAATGAGCAGTTCTTC. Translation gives CASTLGGYNEQFF.

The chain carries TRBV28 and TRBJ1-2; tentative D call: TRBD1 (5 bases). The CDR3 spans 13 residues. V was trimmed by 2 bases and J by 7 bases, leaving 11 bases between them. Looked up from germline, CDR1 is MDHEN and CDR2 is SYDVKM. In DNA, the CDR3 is TGTGCCAGCAGTTTAGTGCAGGGCTTTGGCTACACCTTC. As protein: CASSLVQGFGYTF.

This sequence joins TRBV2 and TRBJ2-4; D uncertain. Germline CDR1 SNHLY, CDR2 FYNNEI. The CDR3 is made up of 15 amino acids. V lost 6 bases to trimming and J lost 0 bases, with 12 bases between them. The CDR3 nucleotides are TGTGCCAGCAGGGTTAGTGAGCTAGCCAAAAACATTCAGTACTTC. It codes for CASRVSELAKNIQYF.

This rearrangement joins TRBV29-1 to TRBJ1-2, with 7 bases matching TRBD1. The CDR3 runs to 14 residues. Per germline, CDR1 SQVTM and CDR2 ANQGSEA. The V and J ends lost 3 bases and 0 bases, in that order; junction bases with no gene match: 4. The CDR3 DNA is TGCAGCGTTGAGCGGGACAGAGCTAACTATGGCTACACCTTC. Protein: CSVERDRANYGYTF.

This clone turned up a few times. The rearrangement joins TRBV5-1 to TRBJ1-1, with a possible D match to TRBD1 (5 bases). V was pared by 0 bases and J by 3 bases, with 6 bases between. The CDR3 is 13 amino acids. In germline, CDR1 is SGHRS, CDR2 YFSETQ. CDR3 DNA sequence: TGCGCCAGCAGCTTGGTGGGGGACACTGAAGCTTTCTTT. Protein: CASSLVGDTEAFF. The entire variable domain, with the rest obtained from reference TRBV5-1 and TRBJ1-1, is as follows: KAGVTQTPRYLIKTRGQQVTLSCSPISGHRSVSWYQQTPGQGLQFLFEYFSETQRNKGNFPGRFSGRQFSNSRSEMNVSTLELGDSALYLCASSLVGDTEAFFGQGTRLTVV.

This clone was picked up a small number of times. CDR3 in amino acids: CASSILTSGTDTQYF. CDR3 bases: TGCGCCAGCAGCATCCTCACTAGCGGCACAGATACGCAGTATTTT. The rearrangement uses TRBV5-1 and TRBJ2-3; TRBD2 agrees at 7 bases. Germline values: CDR1 SGHRS, CDR2 YFSETQ. The CDR3 spans 15 residues. Unmatched junction bases numbered 6, after V lost 4 bases and J lost 1 base.

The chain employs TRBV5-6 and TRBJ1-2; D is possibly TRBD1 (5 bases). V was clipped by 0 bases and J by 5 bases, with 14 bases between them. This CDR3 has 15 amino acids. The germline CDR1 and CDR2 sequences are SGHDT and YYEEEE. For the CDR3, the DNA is TGTGCCAGCAGCTTGGAACGGGCAGGGTCATATGGCTACACCTTC. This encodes CASSLERAGSYGYTF.

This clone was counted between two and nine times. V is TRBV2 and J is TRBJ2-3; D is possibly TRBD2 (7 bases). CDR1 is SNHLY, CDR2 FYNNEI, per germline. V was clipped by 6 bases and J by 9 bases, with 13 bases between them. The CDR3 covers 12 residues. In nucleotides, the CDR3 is TGTGCCAGCAGGTCCGAGGGGGGGACGCAGTATTTT. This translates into CASRSEGGTQYF.

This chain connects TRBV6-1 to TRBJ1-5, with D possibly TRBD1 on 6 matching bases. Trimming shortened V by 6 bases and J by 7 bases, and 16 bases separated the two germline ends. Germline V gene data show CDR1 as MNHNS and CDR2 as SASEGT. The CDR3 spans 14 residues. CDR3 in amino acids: CASRHRGGGQPQHF. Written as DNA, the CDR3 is TGTGCCAGCAGGCACCGAGGGGGAGGGCAGCCCCAGCATTTT.

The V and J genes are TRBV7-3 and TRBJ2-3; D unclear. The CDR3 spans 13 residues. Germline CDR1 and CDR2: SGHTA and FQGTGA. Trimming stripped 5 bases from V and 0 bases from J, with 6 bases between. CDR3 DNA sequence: TGTGCCAGCAGCCGTTCAAGCACAGATACGCAGTATTTT. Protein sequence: CASSRSSTDTQYF.

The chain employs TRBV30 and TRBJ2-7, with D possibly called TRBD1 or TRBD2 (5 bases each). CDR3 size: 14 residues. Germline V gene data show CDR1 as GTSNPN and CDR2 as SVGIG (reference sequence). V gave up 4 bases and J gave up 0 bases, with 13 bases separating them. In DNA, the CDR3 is TGTGCCTGGACCATGGGACGTCTCTCCTACGAGCAGTACTTC. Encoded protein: CAWTMGRLSYEQYF.

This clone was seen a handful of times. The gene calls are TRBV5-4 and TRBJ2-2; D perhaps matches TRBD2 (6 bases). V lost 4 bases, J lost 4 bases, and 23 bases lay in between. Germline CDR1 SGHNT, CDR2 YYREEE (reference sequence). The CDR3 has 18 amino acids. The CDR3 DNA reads TGTGCCAGCAGCCCGGGACGTTCTCATCTGCGGGGCACCGGGGAGCTGTTTTTT. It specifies CASSPGRSHLRGTGELFF.

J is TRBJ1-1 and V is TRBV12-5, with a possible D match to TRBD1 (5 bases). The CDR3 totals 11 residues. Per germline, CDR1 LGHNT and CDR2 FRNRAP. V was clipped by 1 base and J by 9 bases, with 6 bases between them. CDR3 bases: TGTGCTAGTGGTTTGGGACAGCAAGCTTTCTTT. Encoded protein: CASGLGQQAFF.